Included here is one TCR beta chain sequence, with context. The target of this receptor is not known. The data are from a study of T cells expressing NK-cell markers (dated by TCRdb to the early 2020s). Regarding the study in general: TCR beta-chain repertoires were profiled in sorted CD3+CD56+NKG2C+, CD3+CD56+NKG2C- and CD3+CD56-NKG2C+ T-cell subsets from roughly eight donors. Among the eight sequenced donors, only one was HCMV-seronegative, while the other seven were HCMV-seropositive. All eight donors whose samples were sequenced were randomly selected healthy volunteers, three of them men and five women. Sequencing of the libraries produced 2 x 150 bp reads on Illumina HiSeq 2000/2500, MiSeq or NextSeq.

A commercial ELISA kit detecting HCMV-specific IgG in serum was used to determine HCMV serostatus. Peripheral blood mononuclear cells were isolated from blood by Ficoll density gradient centrifugation. The CDR3 spans 13 residues, from the cysteine through the phenylalanine. No DNA is listed. The CDR1 and CDR2 encoded by the germline V gene (reference sequence) are SGHKS and YYEKEE. The run used an Illumina HiSeq 2000. The TCR beta cDNA libraries were made using 5'RACE template switching, a step that added both a universal primer site and unique molecular identifiers. cDNA synthesis was primed from the TCR beta constant segment, followed by two successive PCR amplification steps. As for the authors' bioinformatics: MIGEC was used to demultiplex reads and group the reads by UMI, and MiTCR was used to assemble and quantify clonotypes. To remove erroneous sequences, TCR cDNA sequences were retained only when supported by two or more reads. The tcR package was used for downstream repertoire analysis, with clonotypes matched between fractions based on CDR3 nucleotide sequence plus V segment. VDJmatch was used to annotate antigen specificity against VDJdb, with one amino acid substitution in CDR3 permitted. TCRdb reprocessed the reads, and each CDR3 protein sequence is entered once, without DNA. TCRdb assigned the V and J calls; the authors' analysis was not used. The sample has fewer than 400,000 distinct CDR3 sequences on record. Together, the top ten hold about 10% of the sample.

Broad study findings and their caveats: It remained unclear whether the expanded NKG2C-expressing T cell clones were specific for HCMV antigens. In several donors, the dominant CD3+CD56+NKG2C+ clonotypes ranked among the top 10 CD8+ clonotypes, making up roughly 1.0-7.0% of CD8+ T cells. Those dominant clonotypes were again the most abundant among CD3+CD56-NKG2C+ cells in a handful of donors, at roughly 25-60.1%.

Sequenced: blood T cells: a sorted CD56 or NKG2C T cell subset, CD4+ or CD8+ T cells, or bulk PBMC T cells (not recorded which). The receptor comes from a woman between 45 and 65 years old in good health. Donor details come from another sample of the same person, matched by shared clones. The rearranged segments are TRBV5-5 and TRBJ2-6; the D call of TRBD1 rests on TCRdb alone, since no DNA is present to check it. CDR3 protein: CASSLQGTNVLTF.